This T cell receptor beta chain is from a study of T cells in Graves' hyperthyroidism and ophthalmopathy. This CDR3 is built from 15 residues. The germline gives CDR1 MRHNA, CDR2 SNTAGT. Any patient presenting with uncontrolled infection, other autoimmune disease, pregnancy or lactation was left out. The PBMCs were sourced from fresh peripheral blood (10 ml). There were TCR beta CDR3 regions amplified from RNA transcripts. The HTBI set primed first-round TCR CDR3 RT-PCR. A single record per CDR3 protein comes from TCRdb applying MiXCR to the multiplex PCR reads. The sample has over 700,000 distinct CDR3 sequences; 35% are singletons. A remark on this clonotype: Since a much larger clone is just one base distant, this may be a read error.

This rearrangement joins TRBV6-4 to TRBJ1-3; D is ambiguous. This sequence originates from a woman aged 40-49 years with Graves' hyperthyroidism. Sequencing input: blood. The DNA of the CDR3 is TGTGCCAGCAGCCCGTTCCCAAACTCTGGAAACACCATATGTTTT. It translates to CASSPFPNSGNTICF.